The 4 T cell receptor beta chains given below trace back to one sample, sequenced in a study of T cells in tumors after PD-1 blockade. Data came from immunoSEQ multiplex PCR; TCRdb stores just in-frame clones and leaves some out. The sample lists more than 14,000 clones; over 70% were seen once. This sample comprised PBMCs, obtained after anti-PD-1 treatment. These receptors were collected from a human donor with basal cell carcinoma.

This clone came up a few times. CDR3 protein: CASSRQDLASGTDTQYF. Written as DNA, the CDR3 is TGTGCCAGCAGCCGACAAGATCTGGCTAGCGGCACAGATACGCAGTATTTT. This chain connects TRBV4-2 to TRBJ2-3; a possible D gene is TRBD2 (6 bases). In germline, CDR1 is LGHNA, CDR2 YNFKEQ. V was trimmed by 4 bases and J by 1 base, leaving 18 bases between them. The CDR3 length is 17 residues.

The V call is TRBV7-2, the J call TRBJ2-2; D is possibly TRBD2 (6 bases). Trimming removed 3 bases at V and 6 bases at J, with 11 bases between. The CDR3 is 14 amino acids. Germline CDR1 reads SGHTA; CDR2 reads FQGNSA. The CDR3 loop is CASSFGLASGELFF. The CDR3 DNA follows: TGTGCCAGCAGCTTCGGGCTAGCGTCCGGGGAGCTGTTTTTT.

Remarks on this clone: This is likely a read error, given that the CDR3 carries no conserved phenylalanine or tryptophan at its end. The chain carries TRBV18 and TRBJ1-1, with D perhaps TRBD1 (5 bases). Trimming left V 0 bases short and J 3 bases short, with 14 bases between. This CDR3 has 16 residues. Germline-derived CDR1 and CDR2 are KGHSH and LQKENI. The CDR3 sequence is CASSPPGRIKDTEAFL. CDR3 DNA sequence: TGTGCCAGCTCACCACCGGGACGGATAAAGGACACTGAAGCTTTCCTT.

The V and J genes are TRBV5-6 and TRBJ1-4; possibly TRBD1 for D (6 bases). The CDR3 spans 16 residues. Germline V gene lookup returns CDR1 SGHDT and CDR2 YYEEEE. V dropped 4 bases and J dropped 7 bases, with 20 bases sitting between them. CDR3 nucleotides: TGTGCCAGCAGCCCCCGGGGGGCGGGGGCTGGTGAAAAACTGTTTTTT. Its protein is CASSPRGAGAGEKLFF.